The 16 T cell receptor beta chains presented below share a single source sample, sequenced in a study of T-cell memory formation after mild COVID-19. TCRdb used MiXCR to reprocess the 5' RACE reads, holding one entry per CDR3 protein. The sample records about 620,000 distinct CDR3 sequences, roughly 17% being singletons. The sample taken for sequencing was PBMCs or a T cell subset sorted from them (not recorded which). The receptors originated from an adult woman who had mild COVID-19 (a few samples of this study predate the infection). Cell type and time point are not known.

As DNA, the CDR3 is TGTGCCAGCAGTACGACAGGGGACACTGAAGCTTTCTTT. Its translation is CASSTTGDTEAFF. V is TRBV2 and J is TRBJ1-1, with 8 bases fitting TRBD1. Germline loops: CDR1 SNHLY, CDR2 FYNNEI. There are 13 residues in the CDR3. V lost 5 bases to trimming and J lost 3 bases; unmatched junction nucleotides: 2.

This rearrangement joins TRBV6-5 to TRBJ2-7; D not resolved. V was cut by 0 bases and J by 2 bases, with 8 bases left in between. The CDR3 spans 14 residues. From germline, CDR1 is MNHEY and CDR2 SVGAGI. The CDR3 region has the DNA TGTGCCAGCAGTTACTCGGTCGGCCCCTACGAGCAGTACTTC. It specifies CASSYSVGPYEQYF.

This clonotype occurred many times. The chain has TRBV5-1 and TRBJ2-2; maybe TRBD2 (6 bases). V was clipped by 2 bases and J by 5 bases, with 13 bases between them. The CDR3 is 15 residues long. Germline assignment: CDR1 SGHRS and CDR2 YFSETQ. CDR3 in amino acids: CASSFSGTQTGELFF. The CDR3 coding sequence is TGCGCCAGCAGCTTCTCAGGGACTCAGACCGGGGAGCTGTTTTTT.

The V call is TRBV5-1, the J call TRBJ1-1; D remains unclear. Trimming left V 0 bases short and J 0 bases short, with 12 bases between. CDR1 is SGHRS and CDR2 is YFSETQ in the germline V gene. The CDR3 totals 16 residues. The CDR3 nucleotides read TGCGCCAGCAGCTTGGGACACCTCTCCCTGAACACTGAAGCTTTCTTT. This codes for CASSLGHLSLNTEAFF.

V is TRBV3-1 and J is TRBJ2-7; 8 positions match TRBD1. The CDR3 has 13 amino acids. The V gene end was trimmed by 5 bases and the J gene end by 4 bases; junction bases not matched to a gene: 4. Germline lookup yields CDR1 LGHDT and CDR2 YNNKEL (reference sequence). Written as DNA, the CDR3 is TGTGCCAGCAGCGCGAACAGGGGGTACGAGCAGTACTTC. It translates to CASSANRGYEQYF.

The chain combines TRBV15 with TRBJ2-1; 9 bases match TRBD2. CDR1 and CDR2 (germline): LNHNV, YYDKDF (reference sequence). The CDR3 totals 16 residues. With 4 bases clipped from V and 2 bases from J, the junction kept 6 bases outside the gene matches. The CDR3 DNA reads as TGTGCCACCAGCATGGTGCGGGGGGGCCCCTACAATGAGCAGTTCTTC. Residues: CATSMVRGGPYNEQFF.

The chain employs TRBV7-9 and TRBJ2-1; D is perhaps TRBD2 (6 bases). With 4 bases removed from V and 6 bases from J, the gap between germline ends came to 16 bases. CDR3 length equals 15 residues. Germline V gives CDR1 SEHNR, CDR2 FQNEAQ (reference sequence). The DNA of the CDR3 is TGTGCCAGCAGCTATAGACTAGATGCGTTCAATGAGCAGTTCTTC. The encoded protein is CASSYRLDAFNEQFF.

A few counts support this clonotype. The J gene is TRBJ2-1, the V gene TRBV6-5, with 7 bases lining up with TRBD2. Germline lookup yields CDR1 MNHEY and CDR2 SVGAGI. J was trimmed by 9 bases and V by 5 bases; bases with no gene match: 7. The CDR3 has 13 amino acids. In DNA, the CDR3 is TGTGCCAGCAGTCGCGGGAGTGGTACTGAGCAGTTCTTC. Translated: CASSRGSGTEQFF.

The chain links TRBV20-1 to TRBJ2-7; D is possibly TRBD1 (6 bases). Germline loops: CDR1 DFQATT, CDR2 SNEGSKA (reference sequence). The CDR3 runs to 15 residues. The V end was cut by 6 bases, the J end by 1 base, with 19 bases between. In nucleotides, the CDR3 is TGCAGTGCCCCCGGACCAGGGGCGATATCCTACGAGCAGTACTTC. This encodes CSAPGPGAISYEQYF.

This clonotype showed up just a few times. The genes are TRBV7-9 and TRBJ2-1; possible D gene TRBD2, 6 bases. This CDR3 has 14 residues. V shed 4 bases and J shed 9 bases, with 16 bases lying between them. Germline V gene lookup returns CDR1 SEHNR and CDR2 FQNEAQ (reference sequence). The CDR3 is CASSWGTRATEQFF. The CDR3 DNA reads TGTGCCAGCAGCTGGGGGACTCGAGCTACTGAGCAGTTCTTC.

This chain connects TRBV20-1 to TRBJ2-1, with D perhaps matching TRBD1 (6 bases). The length of the CDR3 is 14 residues. CDR1 and CDR2 (germline): DFQATT, SNEGSKA (reference sequence). The chain's CDR3 is CSLLRGQFYNEQFF. CDR3 DNA sequence: TGCAGCCTTCTAAGGGGACAATTCTACAATGAGCAGTTCTTC.

This clonotype has only a few counts. This sequence joins TRBV4-1 and TRBJ1-1, with 9 positions matching TRBD1. The germline gives CDR1 MGHRA, CDR2 YSYEKL. V shed 0 bases and J 10 bases; nucleotides not matched to a gene: 9. CDR3 length: 15 residues. CDR3 amino acids: CASSQEIQGARVAFF. In DNA, the CDR3 is TGCGCCAGCAGCCAAGAGATACAGGGGGCGAGGGTAGCTTTCTTT.

This sequence joins TRBV14 and TRBJ2-1; D is possibly TRBD2 (6 bases). V was trimmed by 0 bases and J by 15 bases, leaving 15 bases between them. Germline V CDR1 and CDR2: SGHDN, FVKESK. The CDR3 extends over 13 amino acids. The CDR3 loop is CASSQERAGGLFF. In nucleotides, the CDR3 is TGTGCCAGCAGCCAAGAGAGGGCCGGGGGTCTGTTCTTC.

The chain links TRBV12-3 or TRBV12-4 to TRBJ2-5, with D uncertain. V lost 5 bases and J 2 bases, leaving 15 bases between the germline ends. CDR3 length: 15 amino acids. CDR3 sequence (DNA): TGTGCCAGCAGTACCCTAACGATCGCACAAGAGACCCAGTACTTC. Translation gives CASSTLTIAQETQYF.

This clonotype has just a few counts. The chain links TRBV12-3 or TRBV12-4 to TRBJ2-5; 12 bases fit TRBD1. The junction had 17 bases not matched to a gene; V was cut back by 1 base and J by 5 bases. The CDR3 has 20 residues. The CDR3 reads CASSLVGSGTGGGRIETQYF. In nucleotides, the CDR3 is TGTGCCAGCAGTTTAGTTGGCTCCGGGACAGGGGGCGGCAGGATCGAGACCCAGTACTTC.

The sample holds a few counts of this clonotype. This rearrangement joins TRBV7-9 to TRBJ2-3, with 9 positions matching TRBD2. The ends lost 2 bases at V and 0 bases at J; junction bases unmatched: 3. The germline V gene encodes CDR1 SEHNR and CDR2 FQNEAQ (reference sequence). This CDR3 is built from 16 residues. Written as DNA, the CDR3 is TGTGCCAGCAGCTTAAGGACTAGCGCTAGCACAGATACGCAGTATTTT. This sequence encodes CASSLRTSASTDTQYF.